The following is a TCR beta chain sequence with its context. Its antigen remains unknown. This sample stems from a study of cytomegalovirus exposure and HLA in healthy donors. General study points: For cytomegalovirus status, the classifier reportedly gave diagnoses with high specificity and sensitivity. The study flagged around 150 TCR beta chains as cytomegalovirus-associated.

PCR employed 60 Vbeta and 13 Jbeta primers. Measured with immunoSEQ multiplex PCR; TCRdb has only the in-frame clones, and not every one. The table lists around 130,000 clones, more than 60% of them singletons. The CDR3 contains 15 residues. Trimming took 5 bases from V and 7 from J; bases not matched to a gene: 6. The germline V gene encodes CDR1 SGHVS and CDR2 FNYEAQ. The chain uses TRBV7-6 and TRBJ2-1, with TRBD2 matching over 12 bases. The sequenced sample was PBMCs. This sequence originates from a woman aged 35 to 49 in good health and CMV-seropositive. The CDR3 nucleotides read TGTGCCAGCAGCCCGGGACTAGCGGGTACAAATGAGCAGTTCTTC. It translates to CASSPGLAGTNEQFF. Looking up the rest from reference TRBV7-6 and TRBJ2-1 gives the full variable domain: GAGVSQSPRYKVTKRGQDVALRCDPISGHVSLYWYRQALGQGPEFLTYFNYEAQQDKSGLPNDRFSAERPEGSISTLTIQRTEQRDSAMYRCASSPGLAGTNEQFFGPGTRLTVL.